This T cell receptor beta chain emerged from a study of blood T cells in healthy people across ages. Then a second PCR, running roughly 7 to 11 cycles, was carried out with a sample-barcoded 5' primer and a J-beta primer mix. Paired-end reads containing CDR3 totaled no fewer than 3 million for each sample. TCRdb reprocessed the 5' RACE reads via MiXCR and lists one record per CDR3 protein. The table shows approximately 850,000 distinct CDR3 sequences, with approximately 44% occurring only once. Extracted total RNA amounted to at least 5.5 micrograms for each sample. This CDR3 comprises 13 residues. In germline, CDR1 is DFQATT, CDR2 SNEGSKA (reference sequence). Trimming cost V 0 bases and J 3 bases, with 9 bases left between them.

Sequencing was carried out using blood. The chain employs TRBV20-1 and TRBJ2-7; no clear D. This receptor was taken from a man aged 55 to 70 in good health. CDR3 amino acids: CSARDRVGYEQYF. The CDR3 nucleotides are TGCAGTGCTAGAGATCGGGTTGGCTACGAGCAGTACTTC.